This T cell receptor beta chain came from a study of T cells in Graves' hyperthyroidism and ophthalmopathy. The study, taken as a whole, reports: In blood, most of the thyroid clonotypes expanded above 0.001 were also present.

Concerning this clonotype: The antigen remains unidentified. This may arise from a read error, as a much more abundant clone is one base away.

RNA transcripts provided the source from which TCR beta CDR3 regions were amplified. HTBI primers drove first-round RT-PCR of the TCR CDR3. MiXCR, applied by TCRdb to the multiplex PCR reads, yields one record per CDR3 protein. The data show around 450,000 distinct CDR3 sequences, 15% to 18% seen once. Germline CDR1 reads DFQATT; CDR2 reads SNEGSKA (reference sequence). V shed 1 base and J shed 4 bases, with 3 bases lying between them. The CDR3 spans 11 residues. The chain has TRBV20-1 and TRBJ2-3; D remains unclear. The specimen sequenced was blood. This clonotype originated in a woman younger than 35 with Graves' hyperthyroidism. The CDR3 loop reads CSARAPDTQYF. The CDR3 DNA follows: TGCAGTGCTAGAGCGCCAGATACGCAGTATTTT.